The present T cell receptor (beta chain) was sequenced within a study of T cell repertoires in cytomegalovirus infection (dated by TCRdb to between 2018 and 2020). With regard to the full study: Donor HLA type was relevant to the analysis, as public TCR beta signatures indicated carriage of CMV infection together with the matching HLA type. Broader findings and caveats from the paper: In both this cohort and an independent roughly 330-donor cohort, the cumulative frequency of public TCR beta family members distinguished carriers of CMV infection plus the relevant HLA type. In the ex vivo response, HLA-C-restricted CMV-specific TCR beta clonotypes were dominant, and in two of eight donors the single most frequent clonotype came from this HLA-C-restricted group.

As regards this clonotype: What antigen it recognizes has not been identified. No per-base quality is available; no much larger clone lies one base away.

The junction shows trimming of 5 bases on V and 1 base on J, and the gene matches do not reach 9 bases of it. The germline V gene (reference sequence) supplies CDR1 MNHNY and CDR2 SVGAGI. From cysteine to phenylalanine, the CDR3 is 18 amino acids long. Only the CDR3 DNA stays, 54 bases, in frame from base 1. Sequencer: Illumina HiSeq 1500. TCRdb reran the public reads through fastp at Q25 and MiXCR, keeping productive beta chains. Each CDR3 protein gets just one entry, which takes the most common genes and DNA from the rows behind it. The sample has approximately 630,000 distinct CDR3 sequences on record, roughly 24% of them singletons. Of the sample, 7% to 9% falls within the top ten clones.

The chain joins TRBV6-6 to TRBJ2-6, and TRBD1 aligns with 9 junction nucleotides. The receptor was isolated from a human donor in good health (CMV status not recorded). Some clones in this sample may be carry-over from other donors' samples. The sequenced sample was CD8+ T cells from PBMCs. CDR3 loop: CASSPLGQGGSGANVLTF. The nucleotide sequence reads TGTGCCAGCAGTCCCTTGGGACAGGGCGGTTCTGGGGCCAACGTCCTGACTTTC.